The 8 T cell receptor beta chains listed next were all sequenced from one sample in a study of blood T cell repertoires in COVID-19. The data were produced by immunoSEQ multiplex PCR, yet TCRdb's version contains in-frame clones alone and is incomplete. The sample consists of approximately 210,000 clones, 81% of them appearing once. Sequencing input: PBMCs or T cells enriched from blood (not recorded which). These TCRs come from a woman aged 50 to 60 with acute COVID-19.

V usage is TRBV6-2 or TRBV6-3 and J usage is TRBJ2-2; 7 bases are shared with TRBD2. The germline V gene has CDR1 MNHEY and CDR2 SVGEGT. Trimming at V came to 0 bases and at J to 3 bases, leaving 7 bases not matched to a gene. The CDR3 runs to 17 residues. CDR3 nucleotide sequence: TGTGCCAGCAGTTACTCAATAACTAGCGCATACACCGGGGAGCTGTTTTTT. Translating it yields CASSYSITSAYTGELFF.

The rearrangement uses TRBV5-6 and TRBJ1-6; tentatively, D is TRBD1 (6 bases). Trimming pared 1 base from V and 8 bases from J, leaving 13 bases between. The CDR3 has 15 amino acids. Germline V gives CDR1 SGHDT, CDR2 YYEEEE. CDR3 protein: CASSLKGDADSPLHF. CDR3 bases: TGTGCCAGCAGCTTGAAGGGGGACGCTGATTCACCCCTCCACTTT. The complete variable domain, with remaining parts taken from reference TRBV5-6 and TRBJ1-6, reads DAGVTQSPTHLIKTRGQQVTLRCSPKSGHDTVSWYQQALGQGPQFIFQYYEEEERQRGNFPDRFSGHQFPNYSSELNVNALLLGDSALYLCASSLKGDADSPLHFGNGTRLTVT.

The chain links TRBV3-1 (or the pseudogene TRBV3-2) to TRBJ2-1, with 10 nucleotides matching TRBD2. V dropped 3 bases and J dropped 7; count of bases not matched to a gene: 6. This CDR3 comprises 15 residues. Germline-derived CDR1 and CDR2 are LGHDT and YNNKEL (reference sequence). The CDR3 protein is CASSQRSGGRNEQFF. The CDR3 bases are TGTGCCAGCAGCCAGCGTAGCGGGGGGAGGAATGAGCAGTTCTTC.

The chain carries TRBV9 and TRBJ2-1, with 7 bases identical to TRBD2. The CDR3 loop spans 14 amino acids. Germline assignment: CDR1 SGDLS and CDR2 YYNGEE. Trimming removed 2 bases from V and 4 bases from J; junction bases left unmatched: 3. The CDR3 loop is CASSVREDYNEQFF. CDR3 sequence (DNA): TGTGCCAGCAGCGTTCGGGAGGATTACAATGAGCAGTTCTTC.

In nucleotides, the CDR3 is TGTGCCAGCAGCTTAGGACTCCAGAGTACGCAGTATTTT. Amino acids: CASSLGLQSTQYF. The chain has TRBV11-2 and TRBJ2-3; D not resolved. The CDR3 totals 13 residues. With 1 base removed from V and 8 bases from J, the gap between germline ends came to 10 bases. Germline values: CDR1 SGHAT, CDR2 FQNNGV.

There are a few counts of this clone. One end of the junction is discordant with germline, which a read error may explain. The V and J genes are TRBV18 and TRBJ2-4, with TRBD2 matching over 7 bases. From germline, CDR1 is KGHSH and CDR2 LQKENI. CDR3 length equals 13 residues. The CDR3 DNA sequence: TGTGCCAGCTCACCTCTAGCGGAGGCGGTTCTGGACTTC. Amino acid sequence: CASSPLAEAVLDF.

The chain is built from TRBV30 and TRBJ1-2, with D unclear. Trimming pared 2 bases from V and 2 bases from J, leaving 12 bases between. The CDR3 is 14 amino acids. Germline lookup yields CDR1 GTSNPN and CDR2 SVGIG (reference sequence). DNA for the CDR3: TGTGCCTGGAGTCATAGACCGGGGAACTATGGCTACACCTTC. It translates to CAWSHRPGNYGYTF.

The chain couples TRBV7-8 to TRBJ2-2, with no clear D. The length of the CDR3 is 15 residues. V lost 4 bases and J lost 3, with 12 bases in between. Looked up from germline, CDR1 is SGHVS and CDR2 is FQNEAQ. This CDR3 reads CASSYPGQDTGELFF. In DNA form, the CDR3 reads TGTGCCAGCAGCTACCCCGGTCAGGACACCGGGGAGCTGTTTTTT.